This record covers a single T cell receptor beta chain. What it binds is unknown. This specimen comes from a study of cytomegalovirus exposure and HLA in healthy donors. Study background: Of all 360 or so donors who were genotyped, roughly 81% belonged to the Caucasian-associated ancestry cluster.

Germline V gene data show CDR1 as SQVTM and CDR2 as ANQGSEA. V shed 6 bases and J shed 4 bases, with 16 bases lying between them. This CDR3 has 14 amino acids. Study-wide findings and caveats: The authors assumed roughly uniform sequencing depth across donors for presence/absence analyses. Trimming of TCR beta V- and J-genes showed a link, identified in a later analysis, to a missense DCLRE1C variant. Most CMV-associated TCR beta chains were later found to appear HLA-restricted.

The PCR used 60 Vbeta and 13 Jbeta primers. The method was immunoSEQ multiplex PCR; TCRdb's version includes in-frame clones alone and lacks a portion of them. The sample holds 99,000 or so clones, about 12% seen once. Material for sequencing was PBMCs. The chain carries TRBV29-1 and TRBJ1-3; a weak D match, TRBD1 (6 bases). The sequence was obtained from a man aged 35-49 years in good health and CMV-seropositive. CDR3 sequence reads: CSVAGGGSGNTIYF. The CDR3 DNA sequence: TGCAGCGTAGCCGGGGGGGGCTCAGGAAACACCATATATTTT.